This T cell receptor beta chain was sequenced during a study of cytotoxic CD8 clonotypes in ibrutinib-treated CLL (dated by TCRdb to the early 2020s). As for the study more broadly: The cohort included roughly 15 treatment-naive and roughly 10 relapsed/refractory patients; 17 were IGHV unmutated. Responses were partial in 24 patients and complete in 2; after median 68 months follow-up, about 15 stayed in remission and approximately 12 progressed. Every remission and progressive disease sample was obtained while ibrutinib was still being received by the patients. Samples at response were collected after a median of approximately twelve months of treatment, with a range of roughly 6 to 40 months. On average, each sample yielded about 260,000 productive templates and 94,082 productive rearrangements. Longitudinal samples were available for about 30% of the 86 trial participants. Cryopreserved peripheral blood mononuclear cells were obtained prior to treatment, at the time of response, and at either disease progression or sustained remission. Study-level results and caveats: Clonality increased at ibrutinib response, stayed stable in sustained remission, and fell back toward baseline at progression. Baseline clonality was found to be higher than that of age-matched healthy donors and was strongly correlated with circulating CD8+ T-cell counts. Sampling times were not matched between sustained-remission and progressing patients, and lymph node repertoires were not studied. Public clonotypes were rare and either contracted or stayed stable during treatment, and the rise in clonality at ibrutinib response reflected the expansion of private clonotypes.

This specimen's time point label, per the study, means: around 2 years on ibrutinib. For TCR beta library preparation, about 2 micrograms of genomic DNA were isolated from cryopreserved PBMCs. Longitudinal blood samples from CLL patients on ibrutinib monotherapy underwent high-throughput TCR beta sequencing. The patients took part in an open-label, single-center phase 2 trial of ibrutinib monotherapy. The germline V gene (reference sequence) supplies CDR1 WNHNN and CDR2 SYGVQD. Trimming takes 5 bases from V and 2 bases from J, and the germline ends sit 16 bases apart. Including cysteine and phenylalanine, the CDR3 has 15 amino acids. Left in the record is the CDR3 DNA by itself, 45 bases read in frame from the first base. Each clonotype received, on average, 10x coverage in deep resolution sequencing performed on a MiSeq, where the target depth lay between 1 in 1 million and 1 in 200,000 T cells. TCR beta libraries were generated with the immunoSEQ hsTCRB Kit. In the original analysis: ImmunoSEQ Data Assistant and ImmunoSEQ Analyzer were used for data analysis, and V, D and J genes were assigned according to IMGT definitions. Clonality, which ranges from 0 to 1, was calculated as one minus the normalized Shannon entropy of productive rearrangement frequencies. Only overrepresented clonotypes making up at least 0.05% of the repertoire of each patient were included in the public clonotype analysis. About 13 age-matched healthy donor repertoires from immuneACCESS were used as controls for clonality. The table was pulled from immuneACCESS by TCRdb, which kept in-frame rearrangements only. Such tables lose some clones; where checked, under half of the loss comes from unresolved V genes, and the rest has no known cause. For V, J and clone size, that table is used; D and trimming come from the DNA. The sample includes some 76,000 clones, with 75% to 90% observed a single time. The top ten clonotypes cover about 38% of the sample.

Of note for this clone: The antigen it recognizes is unknown. Per-base quality was not reported, and no clone a single base away is much larger than it.

The chain is assembled from TRBV10-1 and TRBJ2-7; perhaps TRBD1 is the D gene, with 5 bases matching. The sample here was PBMCs, taken after 24 months of ibrutinib treatment. The receptor was isolated from a human donor with chronic lymphocytic leukemia. Read as DNA, the sequence is TGCGCCAGCAGTCCTTTCCGAGACAGAACCTACGAGCAGTACTTC. It translates as CASSPFRDRTYEQYF.